The 20 T cell receptor beta chains presented below share a single source sample, sequenced in a study of CD8 T cells in Susac syndrome (dated by TCRdb to between 2019 and 2020). The library was prepared using the immunoSEQ multiplex PCR assay. RNA was extracted using the RNeasy kit, and roughly 0.5 to 1 microgram was reverse transcribed with random hexamers. TCRdb reanalyzed the raw reads on its own, using fastp at Q25 for trimming and MiXCR for clone calling, and kept in-frame beta chains. Each entry is one CDR3 protein sequence, shown with its most common DNA and genes. The sample includes 130,000 to 150,000 distinct CDR3 sequences, with 94% observed a single time. Jointly, the top ten make up about 0.076% of the sample. The source material was CD4+ T cells from PBMCs. All receptors come from a human donor in good health.

The chain carries TRBV6-1 and TRBJ2-4, with D perhaps TRBD1 or TRBD2 (6 bases each). V was pared by 5 bases and J by 8 bases, with 7 bases between. This CDR3 comprises 11 residues. Germline V gene lookup returns CDR1 MNHNS and CDR2 SASEGT. The CDR3 reads CASSRGDIQYF. DNA for the CDR3: TGTGCCAGCAGTAGGGGGGACATTCAGTACTTC.

This clonotype has more than one count but fewer than ten. This chain joins TRBV7-9 and TRBJ2-7; no clear D gene. CDR1 and CDR2 (germline): SEHNR, FQNEAQ (reference sequence). Trimming left V 3 bases short and J 3 bases short, with 12 bases between. This CDR3 has 14 amino acids. CDR3 coding DNA: TGTGCCAGCAGCTTCCCGCCTGGGGACTACGAGCAGTACTTC. It is translated as CASSFPPGDYEQYF.

The rearrangement links TRBV2 to TRBJ2-2; D gene unclear. Trimming stripped 3 bases from V and 5 bases from J, with 16 bases between. The CDR3 has 16 amino acids. CDR1 is SNHLY, CDR2 FYNNEI, per germline. The CDR3 region is CASSDLGNPMTGELFF. Here the CDR3 DNA reads TGTGCCAGCAGTGATCTGGGCAACCCAATGACCGGGGAGCTGTTTTTT. The full variable domain, in which reference TRBV2 and TRBJ2-2 provide the parts outside the CDR3, is EPEVTQTPSHQVTQMGQEVILRCVPISNHLYFYWYRQILGQKVEFLVSFYNNEISEKSEIFDDQFSVERPDGSNFTLKIRSTKLEDSAMYFCASSDLGNPMTGELFFGEGSRLTVL.

V usage is TRBV7-9 and J usage is TRBJ1-3; 8 bases are shared with TRBD1. Germline-derived CDR1 and CDR2 are SEHNR and FQNEAQ (reference sequence). With V trimmed by 4 bases and J by 0 bases, 2 bases remained unmatched. The CDR3 has 15 residues. CDR3 amino acids: CASSSTGVSGNTIYF. As DNA, the CDR3 is TGTGCCAGCAGCTCGACAGGGGTCTCTGGAAACACCATATATTTT.

The genes are TRBV5-1 and TRBJ2-5; no firm D call. Per the germline V gene, CDR1 is SGHRS and CDR2 is YFSETQ. The length of the CDR3 is 14 residues. V was trimmed by 0 bases and J by 2 bases, leaving 8 bases between them. The CDR3 is CASSLEAAQETQYF. The CDR3, as DNA: TGCGCCAGCAGCTTGGAGGCAGCTCAAGAGACCCAGTACTTC.

DNA for the CDR3: TGTGCCAGCAGCCCCACGCGGTATAGAGAGACCCAGTACTTC. It specifies CASSPTRYRETQYF. The genes are TRBV7-2 and TRBJ2-5, with no clear D. CDR3 length: 14 amino acids. V was trimmed by 5 bases and J by 4 bases, leaving 14 bases between them. Germline CDR1 and CDR2: SGHTA and FQGNSA.

This chain joins TRBV29-1 and TRBJ2-7; the D gene is possibly TRBD2 (5 bases). This CDR3 contains 16 residues. Trimming pared 0 bases from V and 3 bases from J, leaving 18 bases between. Germline CDR1 SQVTM, CDR2 ANQGSEA. This chain's CDR3 is CSVEDPARGNNYEQYF. DNA of the CDR3: TGCAGCGTTGAAGATCCCGCCCGAGGGAACAACTACGAGCAGTACTTC.

This clonotype is a singleton in its sample. V gene TRBV29-1 combines with J gene TRBJ2-7; D unclear. The CDR3 sequence is 13 residues long. The germline V gene encodes CDR1 SQVTM and CDR2 ANQGSEA. V was cut by 2 bases and J by 2 bases, with 10 bases left in between. In nucleotides, the CDR3 is TGCAGCGTTGAACAGACCGTCCCCTACGAGCAGTACTTC. This encodes CSVEQTVPYEQYF.

This chain links TRBV7-8 with TRBJ1-1, with TRBD1 identical over 9 bases. The CDR3 has 14 residues. After removal of 5 bases from V and 3 bases from J, the junction contained 4 bases not matched to a gene. CDR1 and CDR2 (germline): SGHVS, FQNEAQ. Here the CDR3 DNA reads TGTGCCAGCAGCACGGACAGGGGATACACTGAAGCTTTCTTT. Protein sequence: CASSTDRGYTEAFF.

The V call is TRBV5-1, the J call TRBJ1-1, with D possibly matching TRBD1 (6 bases). The germline CDR1 and CDR2 sequences are SGHRS and YFSETQ. The CDR3 is made up of 17 amino acids. Trimming took off 4 bases at V and 1 base at J, with 20 bases between the two ends. The CDR3 DNA reads as TGCGCCAGCAGCGTGTTACAGGGATCTTCTTGGAACACTGAAGCTTTCTTT. Protein sequence: CASSVLQGSSWNTEAFF.

The rearrangement links TRBV30 to TRBJ1-4, with a possible D match to TRBD1 (6 bases). This CDR3 spans 14 amino acids. With 4 bases removed from V and 5 bases from J, the gap between germline ends came to 14 bases. Germline-derived CDR1 and CDR2 are GTSNPN and SVGIG (reference sequence). CDR3 in DNA: TGTGCCTGGACCGCAGGGGCCGGGAATGAAAAACTGTTTTTT. Encoded protein: CAWTAGAGNEKLFF.

The V and J genes are TRBV5-1 and TRBJ2-7; a weak D match, TRBD2 (6 bases). Germline V gives CDR1 SGHRS, CDR2 YFSETQ. The CDR3 loop spans 13 amino acids. The ends were cut back, 7 bases at V and 7 bases at J, with 18 bases in the middle. The CDR3 region has the DNA TGCGCCAGCGTCGCGGGGTCCTCGGGAGAGCAGTACTTC. It yields the protein CASVAGSSGEQYF. The full variable domain, in which reference TRBV5-1 and TRBJ2-7 provide the parts outside the CDR3, is KAGVTQTPRYLIKTRGQQVTLSCSPISGHRSVSWYQQTPGQGLQFLFEYFSETQRNKGNFPGRFSGRQFSNSRSEMNVSTLELGDSALYLCASVAGSSGEQYFGPGTRLTVT.

The chain has TRBV20-1 and TRBJ2-7; D is possibly TRBD2 (6 bases). V gave up 5 bases and J gave up 3 bases, with 17 bases separating them. There are 14 residues in the CDR3. Germline V lookup: CDR1 DFQATT, CDR2 SNEGSKA (reference sequence). In nucleotides, the CDR3 is TGCAGTGCTGTCCTTGGCGGGGCCAACTACGAGCAGTACTTC. Protein: CSAVLGGANYEQYF.

The rearrangement joins TRBV6-5 to TRBJ2-7, with D hard to call. V was trimmed by 6 bases and J by 5 bases, leaving 11 bases between them. Germline CDR1 and CDR2: MNHEY and SVGAGI. This CDR3 region has 12 residues. The CDR3 DNA reads TGTGCCAGCAGCACCAACCGAAACGAGCAGTACTTC. It encodes CASSTNRNEQYF.

The rearrangement joins TRBV9 to TRBJ2-3, with D hard to call. Trimming shortened V by 4 bases and J by 7 bases, and 16 bases separated the two germline ends. The CDR3 extends over 14 amino acids. Germline CDR1 reads SGDLS; CDR2 reads YYNGEE. DNA of the CDR3: TGTGCCAGCAGCCCCGGAAATGTGGGATATACGCAGTATTTT. It translates to CASSPGNVGYTQYF.

The J gene is TRBJ2-4, the V gene TRBV30; 10 bases fit TRBD2. CDR3 length: 17 amino acids. CDR1 is GTSNPN, CDR2 SVGIG, per germline (reference sequence). Losses at the gene ends were 1 base for V and 7 bases for J; bases not matched to a gene: 13. CDR3 in DNA: TGTGCCTGGAGTGCTGGTCTGGTTGGACTAGCGGCCAACATTCAGTACTTC. It encodes CAWSAGLVGLAANIQYF.

J is TRBJ2-1 and V is TRBV9; 8 bases align to TRBD1. Germline V gene data show CDR1 as SGDLS and CDR2 as YYNGEE. The CDR3 runs 15 residues. V trimming: 0 bases; J trimming: 5 bases; junction bases outside the gene matches: 4. CDR3 sequence reads: CASSVESTGDNEQFF. The DNA of the CDR3 is TGTGCCAGCAGCGTAGAGTCGACAGGGGACAATGAGCAGTTCTTC.

V usage is TRBV6-2 or TRBV6-3 and J usage is TRBJ1-2; D remains unclear. The CDR3 is 16 amino acids. Trimming took off 3 bases at V and 1 base at J, with 15 bases between the two ends. The germline V gene has CDR1 MNHEY and CDR2 SVGEGT. Here the CDR3 reads CASSYGRGLGNYGYTF. DNA of the CDR3: TGTGCCAGCAGTTATGGACGTGGGCTCGGTAACTATGGCTACACCTTC.

The chain's CDR3 is CASSLRGWGGDTQYF. The CDR3 bases are TGTGCCAGCAGTTTACGGGGGTGGGGCGGGGATACGCAGTATTTT. The gene calls are TRBV27 and TRBJ2-3, with D possibly being TRBD2 (6 bases). Looked up from germline, CDR1 is MNHEY and CDR2 is SMNVEV (reference sequence). The CDR3 is made up of 15 amino acids. Deletions cut 2 bases from V and 6 bases from J, with 15 bases between.

CDR3 DNA: TGTGCCAGCAGCCCGGACAGGGTGGGGGACGAGCAGTTCTTC. Amino acids: CASSPDRVGDEQFF. The V call is TRBV7-6, the J call TRBJ2-1; 8 nucleotides agree with TRBD1. V trimming: 5 bases; J trimming: 10 bases; junction bases outside the gene matches: 10. The CDR3 is 14 residues long. Germline assignment: CDR1 SGHVS and CDR2 FNYEAQ.